This T cell receptor (beta chain) was identified during a study of CD8 T cells in ankylosing spondylitis. Study-level points and caveats: Prior literature has documented some motif variants in synovial fluid and blood from reactive arthritis. One TCR beta motif, made up of fewer than 10 highly homologous variants, appeared characteristic of ankylosing spondylitis blood. Matched synovial fluid from ankylosing spondylitis patients was reported to be enriched for disease-linked clones. Disease-associated clonotypes exhibited CD8+ identity and were relatively infrequent in peripheral blood.

Concerning this clonotype itself: What it binds is unknown.

Making the TCR beta libraries involved quantitative 5'-RACE with molecular barcodes. TCRdb reanalysed the 5' RACE reads using MiXCR and keeps one entry per CDR3 protein. Among 400,000 or so distinct CDR3 sequences listed, about 25% were seen once. The germline V gene encodes CDR1 SGHRS and CDR2 YFSETQ. With 0 bases removed from V and 0 bases from J, the gap between germline ends came to 7 bases. This CDR3 has 16 amino acids. The receptor comes from a male donor with ankylosing spondylitis. This chain joins TRBV5-1 and TRBJ1-6, with D tentatively TRBD1 (5 bases). Sequences were obtained from blood, either unsorted or a sorted T cell fraction (not recorded which). Here the CDR3 reads CASSLEGNSYNSPLHF. The CDR3 DNA reads TGCGCCAGCAGCTTGGAGGGGAACTCCTATAATTCACCCCTCCACTTT.